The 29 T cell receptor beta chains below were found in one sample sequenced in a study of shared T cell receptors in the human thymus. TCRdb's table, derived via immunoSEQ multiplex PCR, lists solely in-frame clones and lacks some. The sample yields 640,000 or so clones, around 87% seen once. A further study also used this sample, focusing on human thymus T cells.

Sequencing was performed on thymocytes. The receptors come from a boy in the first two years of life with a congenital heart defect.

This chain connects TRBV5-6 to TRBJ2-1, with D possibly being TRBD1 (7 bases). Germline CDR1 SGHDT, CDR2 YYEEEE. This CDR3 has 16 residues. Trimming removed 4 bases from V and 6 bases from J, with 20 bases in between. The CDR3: CASSRGTDGTPNEQFF. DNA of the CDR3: TGTGCCAGCAGCAGAGGGACAGACGGGACTCCCAATGAGCAGTTCTTC.

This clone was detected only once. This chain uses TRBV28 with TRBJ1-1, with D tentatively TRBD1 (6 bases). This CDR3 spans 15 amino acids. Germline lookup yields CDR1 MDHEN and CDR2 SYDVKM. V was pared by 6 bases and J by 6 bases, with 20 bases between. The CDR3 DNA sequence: TGTGCCAGCAGCGCACGCGGGGGGCGTAGACCTGAAGCTTTCTTT. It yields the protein CASSARGGRRPEAFF.

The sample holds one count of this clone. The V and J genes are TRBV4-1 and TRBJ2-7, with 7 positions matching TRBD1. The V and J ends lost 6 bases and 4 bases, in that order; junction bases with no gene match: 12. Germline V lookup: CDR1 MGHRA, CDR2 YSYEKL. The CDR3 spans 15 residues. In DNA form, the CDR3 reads TGCGCCAGCAGTGATGTCCGGGACAGTAGGTACGAGCAGTACTTC. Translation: CASSDVRDSRYEQYF.

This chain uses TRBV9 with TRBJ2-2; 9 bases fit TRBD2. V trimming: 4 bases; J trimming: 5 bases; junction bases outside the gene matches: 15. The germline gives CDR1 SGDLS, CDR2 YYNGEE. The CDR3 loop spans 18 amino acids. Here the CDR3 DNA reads TGTGCCAGCAGCATGAATAACGAGCGGGAGGACGTTACCGGGGAGCTGTTTTTT. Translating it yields CASSMNNEREDVTGELFF.

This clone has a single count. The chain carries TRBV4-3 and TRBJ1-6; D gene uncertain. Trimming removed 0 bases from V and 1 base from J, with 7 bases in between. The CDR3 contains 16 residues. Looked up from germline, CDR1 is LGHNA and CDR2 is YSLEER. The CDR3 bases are TGCGCCAGCAGCCAAGAACGCCAGTCCTATAATTCACCCCTCCACTTT. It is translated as CASSQERQSYNSPLHF.

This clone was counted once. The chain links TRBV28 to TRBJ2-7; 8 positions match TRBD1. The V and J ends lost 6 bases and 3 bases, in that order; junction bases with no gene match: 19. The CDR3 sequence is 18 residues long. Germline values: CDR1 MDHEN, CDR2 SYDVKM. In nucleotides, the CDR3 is TGTGCCAGCAGCATACACCAAAAAGACAGGGGTTTTTTCTACGAGCAGTACTTC. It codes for CASSIHQKDRGFFYEQYF.

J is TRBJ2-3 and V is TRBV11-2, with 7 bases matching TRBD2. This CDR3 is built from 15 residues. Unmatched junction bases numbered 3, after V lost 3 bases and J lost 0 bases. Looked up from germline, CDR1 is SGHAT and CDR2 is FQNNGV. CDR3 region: CASSFGGFSTDTQYF. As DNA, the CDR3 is TGTGCCAGCAGCTTCGGGGGGTTTAGCACAGATACGCAGTATTTT.

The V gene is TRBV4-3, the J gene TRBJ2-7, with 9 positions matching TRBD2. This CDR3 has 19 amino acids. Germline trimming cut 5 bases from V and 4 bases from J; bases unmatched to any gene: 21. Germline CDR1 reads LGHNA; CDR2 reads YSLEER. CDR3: CASSSRLLAGLTVTYEQYF. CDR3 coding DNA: TGCGCCAGCAGCTCAAGACTGCTAGCGGGGCTAACGGTCACGTACGAGCAGTACTTC.

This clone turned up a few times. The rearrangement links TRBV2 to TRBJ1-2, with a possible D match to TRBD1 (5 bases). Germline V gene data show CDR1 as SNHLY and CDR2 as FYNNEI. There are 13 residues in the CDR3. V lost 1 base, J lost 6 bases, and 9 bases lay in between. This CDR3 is CASSEETEHGYTF. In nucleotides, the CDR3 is TGTGCCAGCAGTGAAGAGACAGAGCATGGCTACACCTTC.

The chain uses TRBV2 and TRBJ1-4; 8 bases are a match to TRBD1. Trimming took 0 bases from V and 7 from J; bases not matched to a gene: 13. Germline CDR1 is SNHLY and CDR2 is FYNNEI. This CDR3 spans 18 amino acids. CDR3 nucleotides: TGTGCCAGCAGTGAAGCGCTTCCCCCAGGGGGCGTGTGTGAAAAACTGTTTTTT. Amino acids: CASSEALPPGGVCEKLFF.

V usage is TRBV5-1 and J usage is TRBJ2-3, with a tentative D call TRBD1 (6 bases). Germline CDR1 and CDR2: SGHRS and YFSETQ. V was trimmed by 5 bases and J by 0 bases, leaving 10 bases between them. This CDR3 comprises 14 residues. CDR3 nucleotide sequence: TGCGCCAGCAGTGAAGGGGGTAGCACAGATACGCAGTATTTT. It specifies CASSEGGSTDTQYF.

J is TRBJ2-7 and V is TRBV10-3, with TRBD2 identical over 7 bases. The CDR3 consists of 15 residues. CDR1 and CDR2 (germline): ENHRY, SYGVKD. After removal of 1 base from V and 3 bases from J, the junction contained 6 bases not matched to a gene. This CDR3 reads CAISEFREGNYEQYF. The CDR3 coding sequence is TGTGCCATCAGTGAGTTCAGGGAGGGCAACTACGAGCAGTACTTC.

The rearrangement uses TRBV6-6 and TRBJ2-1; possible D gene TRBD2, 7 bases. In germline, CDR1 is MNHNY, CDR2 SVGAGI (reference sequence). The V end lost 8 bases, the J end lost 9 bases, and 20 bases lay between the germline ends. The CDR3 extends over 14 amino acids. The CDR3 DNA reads TGTGCCAGCTCAAGACAGGCGAGGGAGGGTGAGCAGTTCTTC. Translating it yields CASSRQAREGEQFF.

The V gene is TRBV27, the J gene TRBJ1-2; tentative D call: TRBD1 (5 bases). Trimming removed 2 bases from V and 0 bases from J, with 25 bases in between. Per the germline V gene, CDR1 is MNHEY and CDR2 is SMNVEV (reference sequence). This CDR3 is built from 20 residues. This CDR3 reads CASSLKTTGVSPNANYGYTF. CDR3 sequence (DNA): TGTGCCAGCAGTTTAAAAACGACGGGGGTCAGCCCAAACGCTAACTATGGCTACACCTTC.

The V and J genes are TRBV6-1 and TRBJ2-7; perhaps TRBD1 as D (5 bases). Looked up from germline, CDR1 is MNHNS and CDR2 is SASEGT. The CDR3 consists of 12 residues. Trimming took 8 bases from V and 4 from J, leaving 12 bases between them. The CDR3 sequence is CASFRGRYEQYF. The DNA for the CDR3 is TGTGCCAGCTTTAGGGGTCGGTACGAGCAGTACTTC.

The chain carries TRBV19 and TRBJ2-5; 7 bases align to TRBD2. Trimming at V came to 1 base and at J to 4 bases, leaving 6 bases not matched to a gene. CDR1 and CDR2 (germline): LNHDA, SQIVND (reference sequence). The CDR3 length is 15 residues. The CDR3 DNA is TGTGCCAGTAGTATAGTAAAAAGGGAGGGAGAGACCCAGTACTTC. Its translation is CASSIVKREGETQYF.

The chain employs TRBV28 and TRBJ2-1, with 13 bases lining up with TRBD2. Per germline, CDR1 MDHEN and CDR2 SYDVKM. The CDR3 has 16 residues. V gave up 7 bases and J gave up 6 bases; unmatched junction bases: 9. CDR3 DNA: TGTGCCAGCAAGACTAGCGGGAGGTTGTTGGCCAATGAGCAGTTCTTC. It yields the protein CASKTSGRLLANEQFF.

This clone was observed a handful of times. The CDR3 spells CASSYSGALREAFF. The CDR3 DNA reads TGTGCCAGCAGTTACAGTGGGGCCTTGCGGGAAGCTTTCTTT. The chain is built from TRBV6-5 and TRBJ1-1; the D gene is possibly TRBD1 (5 bases). Trimming cost V 2 bases and J 8 bases, with 15 bases left between them. Germline assignment: CDR1 MNHEY and CDR2 SVGAGI. The CDR3 runs 14 residues.

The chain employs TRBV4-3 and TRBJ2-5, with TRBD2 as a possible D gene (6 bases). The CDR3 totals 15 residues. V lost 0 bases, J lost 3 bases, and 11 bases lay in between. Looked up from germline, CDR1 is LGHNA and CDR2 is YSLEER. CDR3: CASSQDRRGEETQYF. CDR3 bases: TGCGCCAGCAGCCAAGATAGGCGGGGTGAAGAGACCCAGTACTTC.

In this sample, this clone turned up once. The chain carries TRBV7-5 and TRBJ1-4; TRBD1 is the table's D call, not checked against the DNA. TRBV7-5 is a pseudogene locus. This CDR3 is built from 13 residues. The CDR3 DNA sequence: TGTGCCAGAAGCTTATCAGGGAATGAAAAACTGTTTTTT. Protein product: CARSLSGNEKLFF.

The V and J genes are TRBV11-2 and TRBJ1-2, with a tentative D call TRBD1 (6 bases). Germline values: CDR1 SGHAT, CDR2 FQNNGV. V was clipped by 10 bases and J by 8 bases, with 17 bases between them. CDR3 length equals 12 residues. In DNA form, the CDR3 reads TGTGCCACCCGACTACAGGGTCGAGGCTACACCTTC. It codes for CATRLQGRGYTF. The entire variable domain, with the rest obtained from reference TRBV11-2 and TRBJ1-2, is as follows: EAGVAQSPRYKIIEKRQSVAFWCNPISGHATLYWYQQILGQGPKLLIQFQNNGVVDDSQLPKDRFSAERLKGVDSTLKIQPAKLEDSAVYLCATRLQGRGYTFGSGTRLTVV.

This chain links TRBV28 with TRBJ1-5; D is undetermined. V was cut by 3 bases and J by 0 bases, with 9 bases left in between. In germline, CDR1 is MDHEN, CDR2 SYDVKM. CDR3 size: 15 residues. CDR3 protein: CASSFRQDSNQPQHF. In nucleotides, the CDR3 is TGTGCCAGCAGTTTTCGCCAGGATAGCAATCAGCCCCAGCATTTT.

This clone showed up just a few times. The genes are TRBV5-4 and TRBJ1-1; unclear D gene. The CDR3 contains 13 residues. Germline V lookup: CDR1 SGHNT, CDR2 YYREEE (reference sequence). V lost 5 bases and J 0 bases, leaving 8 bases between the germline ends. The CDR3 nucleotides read TGTGCCAGCAGAACCTATATGAACACTGAAGCTTTCTTT. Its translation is CASRTYMNTEAFF.

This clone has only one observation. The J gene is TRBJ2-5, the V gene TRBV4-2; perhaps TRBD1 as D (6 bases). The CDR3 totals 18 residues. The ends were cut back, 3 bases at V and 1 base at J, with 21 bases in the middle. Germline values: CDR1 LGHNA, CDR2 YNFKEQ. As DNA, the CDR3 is TGTGCCAGCAGCCACCCCGTCTCCCCTGGACAGATCCAAGAGACCCAGTACTTC. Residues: CASSHPVSPGQIQETQYF.

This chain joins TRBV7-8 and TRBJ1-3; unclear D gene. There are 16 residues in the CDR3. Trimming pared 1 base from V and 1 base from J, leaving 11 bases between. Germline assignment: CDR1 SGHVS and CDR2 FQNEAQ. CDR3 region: CASSLGFRGSGNTIYF. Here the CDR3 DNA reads TGTGCCAGCAGCTTAGGGTTTCGGGGATCTGGAAACACCATATATTTT.

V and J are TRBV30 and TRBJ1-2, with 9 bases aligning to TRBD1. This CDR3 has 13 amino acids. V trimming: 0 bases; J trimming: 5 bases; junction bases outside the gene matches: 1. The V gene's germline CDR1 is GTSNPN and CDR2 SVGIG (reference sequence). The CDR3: CAWSVGTGYGYTF. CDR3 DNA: TGTGCCTGGAGTGTGGGGACAGGGTATGGCTACACCTTC.

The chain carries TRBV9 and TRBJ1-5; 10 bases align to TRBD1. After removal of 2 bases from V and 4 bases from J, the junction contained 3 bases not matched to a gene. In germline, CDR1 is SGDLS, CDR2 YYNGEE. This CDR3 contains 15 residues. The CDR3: CASSVTGGANQPQHF. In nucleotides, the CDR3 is TGTGCCAGCAGCGTGACAGGGGGCGCGAATCAGCCCCAGCATTTT.

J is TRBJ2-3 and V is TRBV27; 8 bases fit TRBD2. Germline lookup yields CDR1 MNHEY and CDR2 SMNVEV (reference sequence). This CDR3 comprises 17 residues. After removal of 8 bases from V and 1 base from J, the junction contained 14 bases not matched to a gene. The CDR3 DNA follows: TGTGCCAGCTCCAAACTAGTAGCGGGAACATGCACAGATACGCAGTATTTT. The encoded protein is CASSKLVAGTCTDTQYF.

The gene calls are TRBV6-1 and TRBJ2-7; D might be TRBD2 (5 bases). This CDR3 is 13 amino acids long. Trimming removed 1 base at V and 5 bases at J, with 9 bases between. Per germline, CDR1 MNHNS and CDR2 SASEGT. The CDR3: CASSEGEFHEQYF. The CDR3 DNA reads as TGTGCCAGCAGTGAAGGGGAGTTCCACGAGCAGTACTTC.